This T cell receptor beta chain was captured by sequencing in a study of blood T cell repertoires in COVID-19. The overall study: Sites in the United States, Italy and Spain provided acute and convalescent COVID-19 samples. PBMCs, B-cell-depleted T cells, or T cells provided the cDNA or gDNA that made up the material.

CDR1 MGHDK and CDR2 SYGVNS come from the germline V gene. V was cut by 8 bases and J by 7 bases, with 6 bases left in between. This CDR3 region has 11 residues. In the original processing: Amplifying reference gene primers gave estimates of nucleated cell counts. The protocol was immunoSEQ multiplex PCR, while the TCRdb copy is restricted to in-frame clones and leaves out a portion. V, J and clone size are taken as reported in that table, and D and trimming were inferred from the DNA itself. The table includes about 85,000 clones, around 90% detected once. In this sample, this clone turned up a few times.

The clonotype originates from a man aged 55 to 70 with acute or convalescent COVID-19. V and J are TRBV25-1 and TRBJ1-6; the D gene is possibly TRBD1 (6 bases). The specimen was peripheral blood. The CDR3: CASQGNSPLHF. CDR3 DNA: TGTGCCAGCCAGGGGAATTCACCCCTCCACTTT.